The 15 T cell receptor beta chains below come from one sample, sequenced in a study of blood T cell repertoires in COVID-19. The repertoire was sequenced with immunoSEQ multiplex PCR; TCRdb's copy has only in-frame clones and lacks some. This table holds about 29,000 clones, about 90% found once. Source material: peripheral blood. The receptors derive from a human donor with active COVID-19. The donor label of this sample is uncertain.

This clone was observed once. V and J are TRBV6-4 and TRBJ2-2, with 10 nucleotides matching TRBD2. In germline, CDR1 is MRHNA, CDR2 SNTAGT. This CDR3 contains 16 residues. The J segment lost 4 bases and the V segment lost 0 bases, leaving 2 bases of the junction unmatched. Here the CDR3 DNA reads TGTGCCAGCAGTGACTCGGCTAGCGGGAGCACCGGGGAGCTGTTTTTT. It translates to CASSDSASGSTGELFF.

The chain is built from TRBV30 and TRBJ2-7, with TRBD1 matching over 9 bases. V lost 4 bases and J lost 1; bases outside the gene matches: 5. Looked up from germline, CDR1 is GTSNPN and CDR2 is SVGIG (reference sequence). The CDR3 spans 14 residues. The CDR3 DNA sequence: TGTGCCTGGAACCCCGGGACAGGGTCCTACGAGCAGTACTTC. Protein product: CAWNPGTGSYEQYF.

The V and J genes are TRBV19 and TRBJ1-4; 12 nucleotides line up with TRBD1. CDR1 and CDR2 from the germline V gene are LNHDA and SQIVND (reference sequence). This CDR3 has 17 amino acids. V dropped 8 bases and J dropped 2; count of bases not matched to a gene: 9. The CDR3 nucleotides read TGTGCCAGTGCACGGGACAGGGGGCTTTTTACTAATGAAAAACTGTTTTTT. Amino acid sequence: CASARDRGLFTNEKLFF.

This chain connects TRBV12-5 to TRBJ2-7; perhaps TRBD2 as D (6 bases). The V and J ends lost 1 base and 4 bases respectively, with 20 bases between them. CDR3 length equals 17 residues. The germline gives CDR1 LGHNT, CDR2 FRNRAP. DNA for the CDR3: TGTGCTAGTGGTTTGGGGGGGTACGGAGGGAGAGGGTACGAGCAGTACTTC. Its translation is CASGLGGYGGRGYEQYF.

This rearrangement joins TRBV6-1 to TRBJ1-3; a possible D gene is TRBD1 (5 bases). Per germline, CDR1 MNHNS and CDR2 SASEGT. This CDR3 has 15 residues. V gave up 3 bases and J gave up 0 bases, with 9 bases separating them. CDR3 loop: CASSEGTASGNTIYF. DNA of the CDR3: TGTGCCAGCAGTGAGGGGACTGCCTCTGGAAACACCATATATTTT.

The J gene is TRBJ2-1, the V gene TRBV19, with D possibly being TRBD1 (5 bases). The germline V gene encodes CDR1 LNHDA and CDR2 SQIVND (reference sequence). Trimming took off 3 bases at V and 2 bases at J, with 11 bases between the two ends. The CDR3 has 15 residues. In nucleotides, the CDR3 is TGTGCCAGTAGTATGGCAGGGCTGGCCTACAATGAGCAGTTCTTC. This encodes CASSMAGLAYNEQFF.

This chain connects TRBV11-3 to TRBJ2-3; 8 positions match TRBD2. CDR1 SGHNT and CDR2 YENEEA come from the germline V gene. The ends lost 3 bases at V and 12 bases at J; junction bases unmatched: 11. This CDR3 contains 14 residues. The CDR3 protein is CASSFEASGHPQYF. CDR3 sequence (DNA): TGTGCCAGCAGCTTTGAGGCTAGCGGGCACCCCCAGTATTTT.

This chain joins TRBV10-3 and TRBJ2-7; D may be TRBD2 (7 bases). Germline assignment: CDR1 ENHRY and CDR2 SYGVKD. V was trimmed by 2 bases and J by 11 bases, leaving 19 bases between them. The CDR3 consists of 14 residues. The CDR3 bases are TGTGCCATCAGTGAGAAGCTTCAAGGGAGGGGGGAGTACTTC. Encoded protein: CAISEKLQGRGEYF.

The J gene is TRBJ2-5, the V gene TRBV18; 9 positions agree with TRBD1. The CDR3 consists of 16 residues. J lost 1 base, V lost 4 bases, and 7 bases had no gene match. In germline, CDR1 is KGHSH, CDR2 LQKENI. The chain's CDR3 is CASSLGQGRLQETQYF. The CDR3 DNA reads as TGTGCCAGCTCACTTGGACAGGGGAGGCTCCAAGAGACCCAGTACTTC.

This chain connects TRBV18 to TRBJ1-5; possible D gene TRBD1, 5 bases. Germline CDR1 is KGHSH and CDR2 is LQKENI. The CDR3 totals 15 residues. Trimming removed 3 bases at V and 6 bases at J, with 15 bases between. CDR3 bases: TGTGCCAGCTCACCCGGGGGGGGATGGACTCAGCCCCAGCATTTT. It is translated as CASSPGGGWTQPQHF. Drawing the rest from reference TRBV18 and TRBJ1-5, the complete variable domain is NAGVMQNPRHLVRRRGQEARLRCSPMKGHSHVYWYRQLPEEGLKFMVYLQKENIIDESGMPKERFSAEFPKEGPSILRIQQVVRGDSAAYFCASSPGGGWTQPQHFGDGTRLSIL.

V gene TRBV7-9 combines with J gene TRBJ2-3; a weak D match, TRBD2 (6 bases). The CDR3 spans 15 residues. Trimming took off 4 bases at V and 0 bases at J, with 11 bases between the two ends. The germline V gene has CDR1 SEHNR and CDR2 FQNEAQ (reference sequence). The CDR3 DNA reads as TGTGCCAGCAGCTCCCGACTAGAGAGCACAGATACGCAGTATTTT. Protein: CASSSRLESTDTQYF. The variable domain in full, completed from reference TRBV7-9 and TRBJ2-3, reads DTGVSQNPRHKITKRGQNVTFRCDPISEHNRLYWYRQTLGQGPEFLTYFQNEAQLEKSRLLSDRFSAERPKGSFSTLEIQRTEQGDSAMYLCASSSRLESTDTQYFGPGTRLTVL.

By share of the sample, this clone is medium-sized (0.01 to 0.1%). The chain combines TRBV6-2 or TRBV6-3 with TRBJ2-1, with 7 nucleotides matching TRBD2. Trimming took 5 bases from V and 10 from J; bases not matched to a gene: 11. The CDR3 spans 14 residues. In germline, CDR1 is MNHEY, CDR2 SVGEGT. The CDR3, as DNA: TGTGCCAGCAGTCAGTCCTTACTAGCGACCGAGCAGTTCTTC. As protein: CASSQSLLATEQFF.

DNA for the CDR3: TGTGCCAGCAGTTCAATCCACAGGGCGAACACCGGGGAGCTGTTTTTT. Translating it yields CASSSIHRANTGELFF. The J gene is TRBJ2-2, the V gene TRBV28, with TRBD1 as a possible D gene (6 bases). CDR1 MDHEN and CDR2 SYDVKM come from the germline V gene. V lost 4 bases, J lost 0 bases, and 12 bases lay in between. There are 16 residues in the CDR3.

The chain recombines TRBV11-3 with TRBJ2-1, with a possible D match to TRBD2 (5 bases). The CDR3 runs to 13 residues. Trimming cost V 4 bases and J 11 bases, with 15 bases left between them. The germline V gene has CDR1 SGHNT and CDR2 YENEEA. The CDR3 here is CASSSSREQKQFF. The CDR3 DNA sequence: TGTGCCAGCAGCTCCTCTCGGGAACAGAAGCAGTTCTTC.

The genes are TRBV6-4 and TRBJ2-4; 16 positions match TRBD2. Germline V gene lookup returns CDR1 MRHNA and CDR2 SNTAGT. This CDR3 region has 18 residues. V lost 4 bases to trimming and J lost 6 bases; unmatched junction nucleotides: 9. DNA of the CDR3: TGTGCCAGCAGTGGCACGGGACTAGCGGGAGGGCCTCGAAACATTCAGTACTTC. Translated, it gives CASSGTGLAGGPRNIQYF.